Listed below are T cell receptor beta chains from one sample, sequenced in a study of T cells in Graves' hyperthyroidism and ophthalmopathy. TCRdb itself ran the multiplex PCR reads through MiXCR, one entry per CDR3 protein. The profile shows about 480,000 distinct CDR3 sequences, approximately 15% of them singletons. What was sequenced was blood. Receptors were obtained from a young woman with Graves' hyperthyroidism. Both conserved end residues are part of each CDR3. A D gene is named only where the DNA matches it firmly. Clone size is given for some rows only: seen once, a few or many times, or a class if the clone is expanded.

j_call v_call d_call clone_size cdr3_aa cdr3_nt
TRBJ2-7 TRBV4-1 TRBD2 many CASSQEREGRGYEQYF TGCGCCAGCAGCCAGGAGCGGGAGGGCCGAGGGTACGAGCAGTACTTC
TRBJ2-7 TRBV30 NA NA CAWQPWAKGEQYF TGTGCCTGGCAACCCTGGGCGAAGGGAGAGCAGTACTTC
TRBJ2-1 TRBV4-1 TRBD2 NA CASGKLAGDVGKEQFF TGCGCCAGCGGGAAATTAGCGGGAGACGTTGGCAAGGAGCAGTTCTTC
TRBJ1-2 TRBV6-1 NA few CATTPRGTNYGYTF TGTGCCACTACACCCAGGGGAACTAACTATGGCTACACCTTC
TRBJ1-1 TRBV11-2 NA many CASSLRDMAFF TGTGCCAGCAGCTTAAGGGATATGGCTTTCTTT
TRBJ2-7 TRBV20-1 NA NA CSANRRASSYEQYF TGCAGTGCTAACCGGCGGGCGAGCTCCTACGAGCAGTACTTC
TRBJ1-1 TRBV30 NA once CAWSGDTRNIEAFF TGTGCCTGGTCTGGGGACACCCGAAATATAGAAGCTTTCTTT
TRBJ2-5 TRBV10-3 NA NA CAISEGTAQDGETQYF TGTGCCATCAGTGAGGGGACCGCACAAGACGGGGAGACCCAGTACTTC
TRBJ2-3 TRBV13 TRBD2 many CASSPRTSGSGTQYF TGTGCCAGCAGCCCAAGGACTAGCGGGAGTGGTACGCAGTATTTT
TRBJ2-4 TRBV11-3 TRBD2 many CASSLPIEGLAGEDIQYF TGTGCCAGCAGCTTACCGATCGAGGGACTAGCGGGAGAGGACATTCAGTACTTC
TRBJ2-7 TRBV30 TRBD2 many CAWGGAYEQYF TGTGCCTGGGGGGGGGCCTACGAGCAGTACTTC
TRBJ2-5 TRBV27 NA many CASSLSGGGGETQYF TGTGCCAGCAGTTTATCTGGGGGAGGGGGTGAGACCCAGTACTTC
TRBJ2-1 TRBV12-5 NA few CASGPPRPGSYNEQFF TGTGCTAGTGGTCCCCCACGGCCCGGCTCCTACAATGAGCAGTTCTTC
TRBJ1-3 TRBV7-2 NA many CASSRSMDTIYF TGTGCCAGCAGCCGATCGATGGACACCATATATTTT
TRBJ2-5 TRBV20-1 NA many CSAKSEETQYF TGCAGTGCTAAATCTGAAGAGACCCAGTACTTC
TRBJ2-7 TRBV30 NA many CAWSRGGSSYEQYF TGTGCCTGGAGCAGGGGGGGTAGCTCCTACGAGCAGTACTTC
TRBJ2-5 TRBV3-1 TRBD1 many CASSQADRVAKTQYF TGTGCCAGCAGCCAAGCGGACAGGGTGGCGAAGACCCAGTACTTC
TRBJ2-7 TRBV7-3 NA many CASSLSPNYEQYF TGTGCCAGCAGCCTTAGCCCAAACTACGAGCAGTACTTC
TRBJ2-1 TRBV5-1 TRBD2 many CASSERLAGGANEQFF TGCGCCAGCAGCGAAAGACTAGCGGGAGGGGCTAATGAGCAGTTCTTC
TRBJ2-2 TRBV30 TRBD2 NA CAWRGSGRDTGELFF TGTGCCTGGAGAGGTAGCGGGAGGGACACCGGGGAGCTGTTTTTT
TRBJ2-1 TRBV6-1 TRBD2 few CASSETLSSGSYNEQFF TGTGCCAGCAGTGAAACCTTATCTAGCGGTTCTTACAATGAGCAGTTCTTC
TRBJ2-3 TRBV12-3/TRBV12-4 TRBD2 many CASSSTSGTTSTDTQYF TGTGCCAGCAGCTCGACTAGCGGCACTACTAGCACAGATACGCAGTATTTT
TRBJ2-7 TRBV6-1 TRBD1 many CASSEENRGHEQYF TGTGCCAGCAGTGAAGAAAACAGGGGCCACGAGCAGTACTTC
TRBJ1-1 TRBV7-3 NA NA CASSPRRGSTEACF TGTGCCAGCAGCCCTCGGAGGGGATCCACTGAAGCTTGCTTT
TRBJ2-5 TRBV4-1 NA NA CASSQEPRVETQYF TGCGCCAGCAGCCAAGAACCCCGAGTAGAGACCCAGTACTTC
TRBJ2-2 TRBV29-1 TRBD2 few CSVVRLADNTGELFF TGCAGCGTTGTTCGTCTAGCGGATAACACCGGGGAGCTGTTTTTT
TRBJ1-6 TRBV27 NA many CASSFYAPENSPLHF TGTGCCAGCAGTTTTTACGCCCCGGAGAATTCACCCCTCCACTTT
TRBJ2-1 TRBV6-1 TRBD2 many CATRLRAGGVSYNEQFF TGTGCCACCCGGCTAAGAGCGGGAGGGGTCTCCTACAATGAGCAGTTCTTC
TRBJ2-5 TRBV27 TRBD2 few CASSFLAGGRETQYF TGTGCCAGCAGTTTTCTAGCGGGGGGCAGGGAGACCCAGTACTTC
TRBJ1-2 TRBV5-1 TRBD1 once CASSVGTVYHYGYTF TGCGCCAGCAGCGTAGGGACAGTATATCACTATGGCTACACCTTC
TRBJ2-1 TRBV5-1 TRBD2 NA CASSLGGLVEFF TGCGCCAGCAGCTTGGGGGGACTAGTGGAGTTCTTC
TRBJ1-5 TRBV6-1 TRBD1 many CASSGTGGPNQPQHF TGTGCCAGCAGTGGAACAGGGGGCCCTAATCAGCCCCAGCATTTT
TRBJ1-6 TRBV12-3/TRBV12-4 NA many CASRSGSQNSPLHF TGTGCCAGCAGGTCCGGGAGCCAAAATTCACCCCTCCACTTT
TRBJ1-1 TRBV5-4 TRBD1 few CANSLDRGDTEAFF TGTGCCAACAGCCTGGACAGGGGAGACACTGAAGCTTTCTTT
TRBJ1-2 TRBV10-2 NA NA CASRERAPGGYTF TGCGCCAGCAGAGAACGGGCTCCGGGGGGCTACACCTTC
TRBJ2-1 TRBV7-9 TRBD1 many CASSRNRDRGYNEQFF TGTGCCAGCAGCCGCAACCGGGACAGGGGCTACAATGAGCAGTTCTTC
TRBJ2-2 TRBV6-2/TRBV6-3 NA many CASVRGPAGELFF TGTGCCAGCGTAAGAGGTCCAGCCGGGGAGCTGTTTTTT